The sequence of this T cell receptor beta chain was determined in a study of blood T cell repertoires in COVID-19. TCRdb keeps only in-frame clones here, not all; method: immunoSEQ multiplex PCR. The sample contains around 230,000 clones, just under 85% of which appear only once. The CDR3 contains 14 residues. J gave up 10 bases and V 4 bases, and 6 bases lay outside the gene matches. From germline, CDR1 is KGHSH and CDR2 LQKENI. The sequenced sample was peripheral blood. The source is a woman of 80 years or more with acute or convalescent COVID-19. This chain joins TRBV18 and TRBJ1-6; 8 nucleotides agree with TRBD1. The CDR3 sequence: CASSQTGVESPLHF. In nucleotides, the CDR3 is TGTGCCAGCTCACAGACAGGGGTTGAATCACCCCTCCACTTT. The complete variable domain, with remaining parts taken from reference TRBV18 and TRBJ1-6, reads NAGVMQNPRHLVRRRGQEARLRCSPMKGHSHVYWYRQLPEEGLKFMVYLQKENIIDESGMPKERFSAEFPKEGPSILRIQQVVRGDSAAYFCASSQTGVESPLHFGNGTRLTVT.